This T cell receptor (beta chain) was sequenced for a study of T cells in Graves' hyperthyroidism and ophthalmopathy. This clonotype was observed at least ten times. Researchers took RNA transcripts and amplified the TCR beta CDR3 regions from them. Using the HTBI primer set, a first-round RT-PCR was run on the TCR CDR3. Via MiXCR, TCRdb re-called the multiplex PCR reads, giving one row per CDR3 protein. The table has about 500,000 distinct CDR3 sequences, about 46% seen once. CDR3 length: 15 residues. Germline V gene data show CDR1 as LNHDA and CDR2 as SQIVND (reference sequence). V lost 5 bases and J 7 bases, leaving 18 bases between the germline ends.

The sample comprised peripheral blood or thyroid tissue (not recorded which). This TCR derives from an adult woman with Graves' disease, either hyperthyroidism or ophthalmopathy (not recorded which). This sequence joins TRBV19 and TRBJ1-5; D is unresolved. The DNA of the CDR3 is TGTGCCAGTAGTCCCAACACGGGGAGAGGGCAGCCCCAGCATTTT. Protein product: CASSPNTGRGQPQHF.